This TCR beta chain was sequenced for a study of somatic mutations in cytotoxic T cells in rheumatoid arthritis. There are 18 residues in the CDR3. V shed 0 bases and J 7 bases; nucleotides not matched to a gene: 16. The germline V gene has CDR1 SGHRS and CDR2 YFSETQ. The assay was immunoSEQ multiplex PCR, and TCRdb's table has in-frame clones only and misses some. This table holds 23,000 or so clones, roughly 74% found once. Flow cytometry served to check the purity of CD4+ and CD8+ cells, which were isolated by positive magnetic bead selection. The sequenced sample was CD8+ T cells sorted from blood. The receptor comes from a woman aged 18-29 years in good health. The chain carries TRBV5-1 and TRBJ2-1, with 7 bases fitting TRBD2. In DNA, the CDR3 is TGCGCCAGCAGCTTGGGGCTAGCGGCGTACACCGTGAGAAATGAGCAGTTCTTC. Its protein product is CASSLGLAAYTVRNEQFF. The full variable domain, in which reference TRBV5-1 and TRBJ2-1 provide the parts outside the CDR3, is KAGVTQTPRYLIKTRGQQVTLSCSPISGHRSVSWYQQTPGQGLQFLFEYFSETQRNKGNFPGRFSGRQFSNSRSEMNVSTLELGDSALYLCASSLGLAAYTVRNEQFFGPGTRLTVL.